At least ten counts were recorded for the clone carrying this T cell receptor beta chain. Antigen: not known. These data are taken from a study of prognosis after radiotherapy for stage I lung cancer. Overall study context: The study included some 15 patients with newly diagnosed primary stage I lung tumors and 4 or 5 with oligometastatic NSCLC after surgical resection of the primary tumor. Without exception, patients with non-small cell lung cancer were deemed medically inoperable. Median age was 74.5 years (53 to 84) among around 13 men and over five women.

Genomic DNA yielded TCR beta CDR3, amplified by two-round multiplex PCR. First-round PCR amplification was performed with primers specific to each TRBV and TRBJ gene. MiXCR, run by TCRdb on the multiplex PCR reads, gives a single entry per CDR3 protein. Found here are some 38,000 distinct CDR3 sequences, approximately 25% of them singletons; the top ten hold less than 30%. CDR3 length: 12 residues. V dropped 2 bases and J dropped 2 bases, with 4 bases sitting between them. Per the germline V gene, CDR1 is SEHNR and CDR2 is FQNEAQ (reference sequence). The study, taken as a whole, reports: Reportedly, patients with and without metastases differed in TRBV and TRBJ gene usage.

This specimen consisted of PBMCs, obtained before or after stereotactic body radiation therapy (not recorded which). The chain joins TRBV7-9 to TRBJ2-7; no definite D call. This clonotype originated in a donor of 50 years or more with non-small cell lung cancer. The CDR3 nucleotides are TGTGCCAGCAGCTTATCCGCCTACGAGCAGTACTTC. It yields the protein CASSLSAYEQYF.